This T cell receptor beta chain is drawn from a study of shared clonotypes between healthy human individuals. Study as a whole: Used for every donor were three CD4 naive, three CD4 memory, two CD8 naive and one CD8 memory plate.

V dropped 3 bases and J dropped 2 bases, with 14 bases sitting between them. From germline, CDR1 is SGHVS and CDR2 FNYEAQ. The length of the CDR3 is 16 residues. Several immunoSEQ plates received, in even portions, the genomic DNA of each subset. Only in-frame clones appear in the TCRdb table, and some are missing; sequencing was by immunoSEQ multiplex PCR. Among about 1 million clones, about 80% were seen once, and the ten largest hold 1.4% to 1.5%. Study-level points and caveats: Generally, naive subsets (rather than memory subsets) showed larger estimated richness.

For this clone: Its cognate antigen is unknown.

What was sequenced was memory CD4+ T cells sorted from blood. As for subset: CD45RA-negative fraction. The receptor comes from a man aged 18 to 29 in good health. The V and J genes are TRBV7-6 and TRBJ2-1; a weak D match, TRBD2 (6 bases). CDR3 amino acids: CASSLSGSGAYNEQFF. The DNA of the CDR3 is TGTGCCAGCAGCTTGTCAGGTAGCGGAGCCTACAATGAGCAGTTCTTC.